The rows below give T cell receptor beta chains drawn from one sample of a study of blood T cell repertoires in COVID-19. Clones were read by immunoSEQ multiplex PCR, and TCRdb kept only the in-frame ones, dropping some. The sample comprises hundreds of thousands of clones, around nine tenths of which are singletons, and roughly 15% rests with the top ten. Sequences were obtained from PBMCs or T cells enriched from blood (not recorded which). The receptors derive from a woman aged 50 to 60 with acute COVID-19. The CDR3 runs from the conserved cysteine through the conserved F or W. Each record gives: V gene, CDR3 length, clone size, J gene, D gene, CDR3 protein, CDR3 DNA. The D gene is left open where the match is weak. Clone sizes are given selectively: once, few, many, or a class where the clone is expanded.

v_call: TRBV28
cdr3_length: 15
clone_size: once
j_call: TRBJ2-7
d_call: TRBD1
cdr3_aa: CASSTPGTGSGEQYF
cdr3_nt: TGTGCCAGCAGTACCCCCGGGACAGGGAGTGGGGAGCAGTACTTC

v_call: TRBV28
cdr3_length: 15
clone_size: once
j_call: TRBJ1-5
d_call: .
cdr3_aa: CASSFPRPHNQPQHF
cdr3_nt: TGTGCCAGCAGTTTTCCCAGGCCACACAATCAGCCCCAGCATTTT

v_call: TRBV11-3
cdr3_length: 13
clone_size: .
j_call: TRBJ2-7
d_call: TRBD1
cdr3_aa: CASSMNRGREQYF
cdr3_nt: TGTGCCAGCAGCATGAACAGGGGGAGGGAGCAGTACTTC

v_call: TRBV7-8
cdr3_length: 16
clone_size: .
j_call: TRBJ2-3
d_call: .
cdr3_aa: CASSLLEGPPGDTQYF
cdr3_nt: TGTGCCAGCAGCCTCCTCGAGGGCCCTCCGGGAGATACGCAGTATTTT

v_call: TRBV27
cdr3_length: 16
clone_size: .
j_call: TRBJ2-1
d_call: TRBD2
cdr3_aa: CASSSLPGGSYNEQFF
cdr3_nt: TGTGCCAGCAGTTCCCTACCGGGGGGGTCCTACAATGAGCAGTTCTTC

v_call: TRBV27
cdr3_length: 17
clone_size: .
j_call: TRBJ2-3
d_call: TRBD2
cdr3_aa: CASSPPGLAGRTDTQYF
cdr3_nt: TGTGCCAGCAGTCCGCCCGGACTAGCGGGAAGGACAGATACGCAGTATTTT

v_call: TRBV30
cdr3_length: 13
clone_size: .
j_call: TRBJ2-2
d_call: TRBD2
cdr3_aa: CAWRLADTGELFF
cdr3_nt: TGTGCCTGGCGTCTAGCGGACACCGGGGAGCTGTTTTTT

v_call: TRBV2
cdr3_length: 13
clone_size: .
j_call: TRBJ1-2
d_call: .
cdr3_aa: CASSDRGDYGYTF
cdr3_nt: TGTGCCAGCAGTGACAGGGGAGACTATGGCTACACCTTC

v_call: TRBV5-1
cdr3_length: 14
clone_size: .
j_call: TRBJ2-5
d_call: .
cdr3_aa: CASSLSTAQETQYF
cdr3_nt: TGCGCCAGCAGCTTATCAACAGCCCAAGAGACCCAGTACTTC

v_call: TRBV7-3
cdr3_length: 18
clone_size: .
j_call: TRBJ2-4
d_call: TRBD1
cdr3_aa: CASSSPQDRALAKNIQYF
cdr3_nt: TGTGCCAGCAGCTCCCCCCAGGACAGGGCACTAGCCAAAAACATTCAGTACTTC

v_call: TRBV18
cdr3_length: 12
clone_size: .
j_call: TRBJ2-1
d_call: .
cdr3_aa: CASSIRELEQFF
cdr3_nt: TGTGCCAGCTCAATACGGGAGCTTGAGCAGTTCTTC

v_call: TRBV19
cdr3_length: 15
clone_size: .
j_call: TRBJ1-5
d_call: .
cdr3_aa: CASSIMLHSNQPQHF
cdr3_nt: TGTGCCAGTAGTATAATGTTACATAGCAATCAGCCCCAGCATTTT

v_call: TRBV28
cdr3_length: 15
clone_size: .
j_call: TRBJ1-2
d_call: .
cdr3_aa: CASSFFRRGGSGYTF
cdr3_nt: TGTGCCAGCAGTTTTTTCCGGAGGGGAGGTAGTGGCTACACCTTC

v_call: TRBV28
cdr3_length: 16
clone_size: .
j_call: TRBJ2-7
d_call: .
cdr3_aa: CASSPPSQPITGEQYF
cdr3_nt: TGTGCCAGCAGTCCCCCATCACAGCCCATCACGGGGGAGCAGTACTTC

v_call: TRBV1
cdr3_length: 17
clone_size: .
j_call: TRBJ1-2
d_call: .
cdr3_aa: CTSSQECGTGEHYGYTF
cdr3_nt: TGCACCAGCAGCCAAGAGTGTGGGACAGGGGAACACTATGGCTACACCTTC

v_call: TRBV2
cdr3_length: 14
clone_size: .
j_call: TRBJ1-5
d_call: .
cdr3_aa: CASQGGGSNQPQHF
cdr3_nt: TGTGCCAGCCAGGGAGGTGGGAGCAATCAGCCCCAGCATTTT

v_call: TRBV12-3/TRBV12-4
cdr3_length: 12
clone_size: .
j_call: TRBJ1-4
d_call: .
cdr3_aa: CASGARDEKLFF
cdr3_nt: TGTGCCAGCGGGGCGCGTGATGAAAAACTGTTTTTT

v_call: TRBV7-3
cdr3_length: 15
clone_size: .
j_call: TRBJ2-3
d_call: .
cdr3_aa: CASSPREGGTDTQYF
cdr3_nt: TGTGCCAGCAGCCCGAGGGAGGGGGGCACAGATACGCAGTATTTT

v_call: TRBV7-2
cdr3_length: 15
clone_size: .
j_call: TRBJ2-3
d_call: .
cdr3_aa: CASSLGLVRADTQYF
cdr3_nt: TGTGCCAGCAGCTTAGGACTAGTCCGGGCAGATACGCAGTATTTT

v_call: TRBV7-2
cdr3_length: 15
clone_size: once
j_call: TRBJ2-5
d_call: TRBD1
cdr3_aa: CASSFRTGASETQYF
cdr3_nt: TGTGCCAGCAGCTTCCGTACAGGGGCCTCAGAGACCCAGTACTTC

v_call: TRBV6-1
cdr3_length: 16
clone_size: .
j_call: TRBJ1-3
d_call: TRBD1
cdr3_aa: CASSANTGGSGNTIYF
cdr3_nt: TGTGCCAGCAGTGCAAACACAGGGGGCAGTGGAAACACCATATATTTT

v_call: TRBV7-2
cdr3_length: 13
clone_size: .
j_call: TRBJ1-2
d_call: .
cdr3_aa: CASSFGGAYGYTF
cdr3_nt: TGTGCCAGCAGCTTTGGAGGGGCCTATGGCTACACCTTC

v_call: TRBV30
cdr3_length: 18
clone_size: .
j_call: TRBJ2-3
d_call: TRBD2
cdr3_aa: CAWSVGTSGRAGTDTQYF
cdr3_nt: TGTGCCTGGAGTGTGGGGACTAGCGGGAGGGCCGGCACAGATACGCAGTATTTT

v_call: TRBV11-2
cdr3_length: 16
clone_size: .
j_call: TRBJ2-7
d_call: TRBD2
cdr3_aa: CASTHLAGLLSYEQYF
cdr3_nt: TGTGCCAGCACCCACTTAGCGGGACTTCTCTCCTACGAGCAGTACTTC

v_call: TRBV6-5
cdr3_length: 14
clone_size: few
j_call: TRBJ2-1
d_call: .
cdr3_aa: CASRRDSTYNEQFF
cdr3_nt: TGTGCCAGCAGGCGGGACAGTACATACAATGAGCAGTTCTTC

v_call: TRBV27
cdr3_length: 16
clone_size: .
j_call: TRBJ2-2
d_call: TRBD1
cdr3_aa: CASTLGQGANTGELFF
cdr3_nt: TGTGCCAGCACCCTAGGGCAGGGGGCGAACACCGGGGAGCTGTTTTTT

v_call: TRBV5-1
cdr3_length: 16
clone_size: .
j_call: TRBJ2-2
d_call: TRBD2
cdr3_aa: CASSSSLAGDPGELFF
cdr3_nt: TGCGCCAGCAGCTCCTCCCTAGCGGGAGACCCCGGGGAGCTGTTTTTT

v_call: TRBV18
cdr3_length: 16
clone_size: .
j_call: TRBJ1-5
d_call: TRBD1
cdr3_aa: CASSPQDRGSNQPQHF
cdr3_nt: TGTGCCAGCTCACCACAGGACAGGGGAAGCAATCAGCCCCAGCATTTT

v_call: TRBV5-1
cdr3_length: 15
clone_size: once
j_call: TRBJ2-7
d_call: TRBD2
cdr3_aa: CASREKAGASYEQYF
cdr3_nt: TGCGCCAGCAGGGAAAAAGCGGGAGCTTCCTACGAGCAGTACTTC

v_call: TRBV18
cdr3_length: 17
clone_size: .
j_call: TRBJ2-1
d_call: .
cdr3_aa: CASSPSRGATAYNEQFF
cdr3_nt: TGTGCCAGCTCACCCTCCCGGGGGGCAACGGCCTACAATGAGCAGTTCTTC

v_call: TRBV19
cdr3_length: 17
clone_size: .
j_call: TRBJ2-3
d_call: TRBD2
cdr3_aa: CASSTPPAGVIADTQYF
cdr3_nt: TGTGCCAGTAGTACGCCCCCGGCGGGAGTTATAGCAGATACGCAGTATTTT

v_call: TRBV7-3
cdr3_length: 14
clone_size: .
j_call: TRBJ2-1
d_call: .
cdr3_aa: CASTFSGGNTEQFF
cdr3_nt: TGTGCCAGCACCTTCAGCGGTGGGAATACTGAGCAGTTCTTC

v_call: TRBV7-2
cdr3_length: 12
clone_size: .
j_call: TRBJ2-7
d_call: .
cdr3_aa: CASSLEGGEQYF
cdr3_nt: TGTGCCAGCAGCTTAGAGGGGGGGGAGCAGTACTTC

v_call: TRBV18
cdr3_length: 15
clone_size: once
j_call: TRBJ2-2
d_call: TRBD2
cdr3_aa: CASSPAGRSTGELFF
cdr3_nt: TGTGCCAGCTCACCGGCCGGGAGGTCCACCGGGGAGCTGTTTTTT

v_call: TRBV18
cdr3_length: 18
clone_size: .
j_call: TRBJ2-5
d_call: .
cdr3_aa: CASSPKLVLQGGQETQYF
cdr3_nt: TGTGCCAGCTCACCAAAGTTAGTCCTCCAGGGGGGCCAAGAGACCCAGTACTTC

v_call: TRBV2
cdr3_length: 16
clone_size: .
j_call: TRBJ2-7
d_call: TRBD1
cdr3_aa: CASDGTGISPSHEQYF
cdr3_nt: TGTGCCAGCGACGGGACAGGGATTTCCCCAAGCCACGAGCAGTACTTC

v_call: TRBV27
cdr3_length: 13
clone_size: many
j_call: TRBJ2-7
d_call: .
cdr3_aa: CAKRPGGSYEQYF
cdr3_nt: TGTGCCAAGCGACCTGGAGGCTCCTACGAGCAGTACTTC

v_call: TRBV11-2
cdr3_length: 14
clone_size: .
j_call: TRBJ2-1
d_call: .
cdr3_aa: CASSLAWGRNEQFF
cdr3_nt: TGTGCCAGCAGCTTAGCATGGGGGCGGAATGAGCAGTTCTTC

v_call: TRBV10-1
cdr3_length: 17
clone_size: .
j_call: TRBJ2-1
d_call: TRBD2
cdr3_aa: CASSESYGRLSYNEQFF
cdr3_nt: TGCGCCAGCAGTGAGTCGTACGGGAGGCTCTCCTACAATGAGCAGTTCTTC

v_call: TRBV27
cdr3_length: 15
clone_size: .
j_call: TRBJ1-2
d_call: .
cdr3_aa: CASSLLAGKHYGYTF
cdr3_nt: TGTGCCAGCAGTTTATTGGCAGGGAAGCACTATGGCTACACCTTC

v_call: TRBV7-8
cdr3_length: 15
clone_size: .
j_call: TRBJ2-6
d_call: .
cdr3_aa: CASSLDTGPYRVLTF
cdr3_nt: TGTGCCAGCAGCTTAGATACAGGTCCCTATCGCGTCCTGACTTTC

v_call: TRBV19
cdr3_length: 11
clone_size: .
j_call: TRBJ2-5
d_call: .
cdr3_aa: CASSIKETQYF
cdr3_nt: TGTGCCAGTAGTATTAAAGAGACCCAGTACTTC

v_call: TRBV19
cdr3_length: 14
clone_size: .
j_call: TRBJ2-7
d_call: TRBD1
cdr3_aa: CASSGKTGPYEQYF
cdr3_nt: TGTGCCAGTAGTGGCAAGACAGGGCCCTACGAGCAGTACTTC

v_call: TRBV29-1
cdr3_length: 12
clone_size: .
j_call: TRBJ1-2
d_call: .
cdr3_aa: CSVEQGRSGYTF
cdr3_nt: TGCAGCGTAGAGCAGGGGCGCTCTGGCTACACCTTC